This entry features one T cell receptor beta chain sequence. The data are from a study of graft-versus-host responses after intestinal transplantation. Study information: Recipients had multivisceral, liver-intestinal, or isolated intestinal transplants. Every recipient had anti-thymocyte globulin induction and three to four years of tacrolimus plus steroids.

Graft tissue processing released intraepithelial and lamina propria lymphocytes. Method: immunoSEQ multiplex PCR; TCRdb's copy keeps in-frame clones and lacks some. The repertoire consists of some 13,000 clones, with roughly 74% occurring once and the leading ten covering 6.5% to 8%. This receptor was obtained from a human patient who received an intestinal transplant, so some T cells may come from the graft donor. The specimen comprised ileum tissue, sampled 16 days after intestinal transplant.

The CDR3 DNA sequence: TGTGCCACCAGCATGGGACAGCCCACCGGGGAGCTGTTTTTT. It is translated as CATSMGQPTGELFF. This chain uses TRBV15 with TRBJ2-2, with 7 bases matching TRBD1. V shed 4 bases and J 4 bases; nucleotides not matched to a gene: 3. The germline V gene encodes CDR1 LNHNV and CDR2 YYDKDF (reference sequence). CDR3 size: 14 residues.